The 10 T cell receptor beta chains reported below all come from one sample, sequenced in a study of blood T cell repertoires in COVID-19. The repertoire was sequenced with immunoSEQ multiplex PCR; TCRdb's copy has only in-frame clones and lacks some. There are a few hundred thousand clones in the sample; 75% to 90% occur only once, and less than 1.5% lies in the top ten. Input material: PBMCs or T cells enriched from blood (not recorded which). Every receptor here comes from a man aged 30 to 39 who had recovered from COVID-19.

This clone was seen a handful of times. For the CDR3, the DNA is TGTGCCACCAGCAGAGATTGGGGGGGCACTGAAGCTTTCTTT. Amino acids: CATSRDWGGTEAFF. This chain uses TRBV15 with TRBJ1-1; perhaps TRBD1 as D (5 bases). V shed 0 bases and J shed 4 bases, with 9 bases lying between them. The CDR3 has 14 amino acids. Germline V gene data show CDR1 as LNHNV and CDR2 as YYDKDF (reference sequence).

This chain connects TRBV28 to TRBJ1-3; maybe TRBD1 (5 bases). Germline V lookup: CDR1 MDHEN, CDR2 SYDVKM. CDR3 length: 16 amino acids. V lost 5 bases and J 0 bases, leaving 14 bases between the germline ends. The CDR3 DNA reads as TGTGCCAGCAGTCTAGGGGTTCTCCTCTCTGGAAACACCATATATTTT. It specifies CASSLGVLLSGNTIYF.

This clone came up once. The chain employs TRBV19 and TRBJ1-5; D gene ambiguous. Germline CDR1 reads LNHDA; CDR2 reads SQIVND (reference sequence). The CDR3 spans 14 residues. Trimming removed 3 bases at V and 5 bases at J, with 11 bases between. The DNA of the CDR3 is TGTGCCAGTAGTATGATAGGGAGAGATCAGCCCCAGCATTTT. Translating it yields CASSMIGRDQPQHF.

The chain couples TRBV7-2 to TRBJ1-2; 7 bases map to TRBD1. Germline lookup yields CDR1 SGHTA and CDR2 FQGNSA. Losses at the gene ends were 7 bases for V and 3 bases for J; bases not matched to a gene: 5. The CDR3 loop spans 13 amino acids. CDR3 sequence: CASTLDRDYGYTF. The CDR3 DNA sequence: TGTGCCAGCACCCTAGACAGGGACTATGGCTACACCTTC.

This clone was seen just once. V is TRBV5-1 and J is TRBJ2-1, with D perhaps TRBD2 (6 bases). Germline CDR1 is SGHRS and CDR2 is YFSETQ. The CDR3 loop spans 13 amino acids. With 3 bases removed from V and 7 bases from J, the gap between germline ends came to 11 bases. Written as DNA, the CDR3 is TGCGCCAGCAGCTCGGGACTCGGTAATGAGCAGTTCTTC. It yields the protein CASSSGLGNEQFF.

This chain links TRBV7-2 with TRBJ2-5, with D possibly TRBD1 on 5 matching bases. The germline gives CDR1 SGHTA, CDR2 FQGNSA. V was trimmed by 1 base and J by 2 bases, leaving 11 bases between them. This CDR3 has 15 amino acids. CDR3 sequence reads: CASSLGAGKQETQYF. The CDR3 region has the DNA TGTGCCAGCAGCTTAGGGGCAGGGAAGCAAGAGACCCAGTACTTC.

The V and J genes are TRBV7-8 and TRBJ2-7, with 7 bases aligning to TRBD1. V gave up 5 bases and J gave up 2 bases; unmatched junction bases: 9. Germline CDR1 and CDR2: SGHVS and FQNEAQ. This CDR3 comprises 15 residues. In DNA, the CDR3 is TGTGCCAGCAGCCCGAGAGGACAGGACACCTACGAGCAGTACTTC. Its protein is CASSPRGQDTYEQYF.

The chain is built from TRBV20-1 and TRBJ2-5; no clear D. V dropped 3 bases and J dropped 3 bases, with 5 bases sitting between them. The CDR3 is 11 amino acids. Germline CDR1 and CDR2: DFQATT and SNEGSKA (reference sequence). The CDR3 reads CSASRKETQYF. The CDR3 DNA reads as TGCAGTGCTAGCCGTAAAGAGACCCAGTACTTC.

The V gene is TRBV30, the J gene TRBJ2-1; TRBD2 might be the D (6 bases). The V end was cut by 5 bases, the J end by 4 bases, with 15 bases between. Per the germline V gene, CDR1 is GTSNPN and CDR2 is SVGIG (reference sequence). The CDR3 spans 14 residues. CDR3 amino acids: CAWGPGLSYNEQFF. In DNA, the CDR3 is TGTGCCTGGGGACCGGGACTTTCTTACAATGAGCAGTTCTTC.

This clone was observed once. V is TRBV28 and J is TRBJ2-2; 7 positions agree with TRBD2. Germline CDR1 and CDR2: MDHEN and SYDVKM. V was clipped by 3 bases and J by 5 bases; unmatched bases: 6. The length of the CDR3 is 15 residues. The CDR3: CASSFAGVGTGELFF. The DNA of the CDR3 is TGTGCCAGCAGTTTCGCGGGAGTGGGTACCGGGGAGCTGTTTTTT.